Listed below are T cell receptor beta chains from one sample, sequenced in a study of cytomegalovirus exposure and HLA in healthy donors. Assay: immunoSEQ multiplex PCR; the TCRdb copy retains only in-frame clones and omits some. The sample includes over 80,000 clones, more than 70% of them seen just once. Material: PBMCs. These TCRs come from a man aged 40-50 years in good health and CMV-seronegative. Each CDR3 is given with its conserved first and last residue. D genes are given only for firm matches. Not all rows give a size; the values are once, few, many and, for expanded clones, a class.

V gene	J gene	clone size	D gene	CDR3 protein	CDR3 DNA
TRBV11-2	TRBJ2-7	once	NA	CASSSVRSYEQYF	TGTGCCAGCAGCTCAGTAAGGAGCTACGAGCAGTACTTC
TRBV7-5	TRBJ2-6	NA	NA	CVRSLGGGRLLSGANVLTF	TGTGTCAGAAGCTTGGGGGGGGGCCGACTCCTCTCTGGGGCCAACGTCCTGACTTTC
TRBV28	TRBJ1-2	NA	TRBD1	CASSSWDRIAGSTF	TGTGCCAGCAGTTCTTGGGACAGGATCGCTGGCTCCACCTTC
TRBV5-1	TRBJ2-7	NA	NA	CASSGGTASSYEQYF	TGCGCCAGCAGCGGAGGGACTGCTAGCTCCTACGAGCAGTACTTC
TRBV7-2	TRBJ2-1	NA	TRBD1	CASSFGQGIYNEQFF	TGTGCCAGCAGCTTCGGACAGGGAATTTACAATGAGCAGTTCTTC
TRBV7-2	TRBJ1-2	NA	TRBD1	CASSLYQGAFYGYTF	TGTGCCAGCAGCTTATACCAGGGGGCGTTCTATGGCTACACCTTC
TRBV6-5	TRBJ2-7	once	NA	CASSYSKGQVSYEQYF	TGTGCCAGCAGTTACTCTAAGGGGCAGGTTTCCTACGAGCAGTACTTC
TRBV7-9	TRBJ1-1	NA	TRBD1	CSSSQTTGLHEAFF	TGTTCCAGCAGCCAAACGACAGGGTTACATGAAGCTTTCTTT
TRBV7-3	TRBJ1-6	once	NA	CASSLMGQHHPLHF	TGTGCCAGCAGCTTAATGGGACAACATCACCCCCTCCACTTT
TRBV9	TRBJ1-2	NA	NA	CASSGQVVYGYTF	TGTGCCAGCAGCGGACAGGTGGTCTATGGCTACACCTTC
TRBV6-6	TRBJ2-1	NA	TRBD2	CASTTRPAGGNEQFF	TGTGCCAGCACCACACGCCCAGCGGGGGGCAATGAGCAGTTCTTC
TRBV28	TRBJ2-1	NA	NA	CASSLDEGNEQFF	TGTGCCAGCAGCTTAGACGAGGGTAATGAGCAGTTCTTC
TRBV27	TRBJ1-5	NA	TRBD1	CASSQDRGANQPQHF	TGTGCCAGCAGTCAAGACAGGGGCGCTAATCAGCCCCAGCATTTT
TRBV5-6	TRBJ1-6	NA	NA	CASSLVTDAFGSPLHF	TGTGCCAGCAGCTTGGTAACAGACGCCTTCGGTTCACCCCTCCACTTT
TRBV5-4	TRBJ2-5	NA	TRBD2	CASRLTSGRFQETQYF	TGTGCCAGCAGGCTGACTAGCGGACGATTCCAAGAGACCCAGTACTTC
TRBV6-5	TRBJ2-6	NA	NA	CASSYNGRASNVLTF	TGTGCCAGCAGTTACAATGGCAGGGCGTCCAACGTCCTGACTTTC
TRBV7-2	TRBJ2-5	few	NA	CASSPQTRETQYF	TGTGCCAGCAGCCCACAGACGAGAGAGACCCAGTACTTC
TRBV5-1	TRBJ1-1	NA	NA	CASSLSRVTEAFF	TGCGCCAGCAGCTTATCCAGGGTGACTGAAGCTTTCTTT
TRBV5-1	TRBJ2-2	NA	TRBD1	CASSSTTGFTGELFF	TGCGCCAGCAGCTCAACGACAGGGTTCACCGGGGAGCTGTTTTTT
TRBV2	TRBJ1-3	NA	TRBD1	CASSGGTGRGNTIYF	TGTGCCAGCAGTGGGGGGACAGGGCGTGGAAACACCATATATTTT
TRBV6-4	TRBJ2-5	NA	TRBD2	CASSDGFRGAQYF	TGTGCCAGCAGTGACGGCTTCCGGGGGGCCCAGTACTTC
TRBV12-2	TRBJ1-5	NA	NA	CASRATGDQPQHF	TGTGCAAGTCGCGCCACCGGGGATCAGCCCCAGCATTTT
TRBV6-1	TRBJ1-5	few	TRBD1	CASSSGQGYQPQHF	TGTGCCAGCAGTTCGGGACAGGGATATCAGCCCCAGCATTTT
TRBV27	TRBJ2-3	NA	TRBD2	CASSFLAGGSTDTQYF	TGTGCCAGCAGTTTCCTAGCGGGGGGAAGCACAGATACGCAGTATTTT
TRBV7-2	TRBJ2-7	few	NA	CASSSLSYEQYF	TGTGCCAGCAGCTCGCTATCCTACGAGCAGTACTTC
TRBV29-1	TRBJ1-1	once	NA	CSVTKGSQNTEAFF	TGCAGCGTGACCAAAGGGAGCCAGAACACTGAAGCTTTCTTT
TRBV28	TRBJ2-7	NA	TRBD1	CASTRDRGYEQYF	TGTGCCAGCACGAGGGACAGGGGGTACGAGCAGTACTTC
TRBV28	TRBJ1-5	NA	TRBD1	CASSLDQGGAQPQHF	TGTGCCAGCAGTTTAGATCAGGGGGGCGCTCAGCCCCAGCATTTT
TRBV7-3	TRBJ2-3	few	TRBD1	CASSQQGAQHGTQYF	TGTGCCAGCAGCCAACAGGGGGCGCAGCATGGTACGCAGTATTTT
TRBV5-6	TRBJ1-1	NA	TRBD1	CASSWGQPNTEAFF	TGTGCCAGCAGCTGGGGACAGCCGAACACTGAAGCTTTCTTT
TRBV18	TRBJ1-4	NA	NA	CASSPPSRGNEKLFF	TGTGCCAGCTCACCACCGTCCCGAGGAAATGAAAAACTGTTTTTT
TRBV18	TRBJ2-7	NA	NA	CASSPPTAPVGNYEQYF	TGTGCCAGCTCACCCCCGACAGCCCCCGTCGGAAACTACGAGCAGTACTTC
TRBV7-2	TRBJ2-7	NA	TRBD1	CASSYGTGGGEQYF	TGTGCCAGCAGCTACGGGACAGGGGGTGGCGAGCAGTACTTC
TRBV6-5	TRBJ2-1	NA	TRBD2	CASSGTSGGYNEQFF	TGTGCCAGCAGTGGAACTAGCGGGGGGTACAATGAGCAGTTCTTC
TRBV19	TRBJ1-5	few	NA	CASAEFGGADGQPQHF	TGTGCCAGCGCCGAGTTCGGAGGGGCGGACGGACAGCCCCAGCATTTT
TRBV6-5	TRBJ1-2	NA	NA	CASSYSDTRGYTF	TGTGCCAGCAGTTACTCGGACACTCGTGGCTACACCTTC